The 29 T cell receptor beta chains in this list originate from one sample, sequenced in a study of cytomegalovirus exposure and HLA in healthy donors. PCR amplification relied on 60 Vbeta primers (plus 13 Jbeta primers). Generated by immunoSEQ multiplex PCR, the TCRdb table keeps only in-frame clones and is missing some. The sample consists of 85,000 to 90,000 clones, roughly 80% of them appearing once. Sequencing used PBMCs. The receptors come from a man between 25 and 39 years old in good health and CMV-seropositive.

This rearrangement joins TRBV6-5 to TRBJ1-2; D ambiguous. The CDR3 is made up of 13 amino acids. Germline V gives CDR1 MNHEY, CDR2 SVGAGI. V dropped 4 bases and J dropped 2 bases, with 8 bases sitting between them. The CDR3 spells CASSWAGNYGYTF. The DNA of the CDR3 is TGTGCCAGCAGTTGGGCGGGAAACTATGGCTACACCTTC.

The chain recombines TRBV30 with TRBJ2-2; the match to TRBD2 covers 8 bases. Germline V gene lookup returns CDR1 GTSNPN and CDR2 SVGIG (reference sequence). The CDR3 covers 17 residues. With V trimmed by 1 base and J by 6 bases, 13 bases remained unmatched. As DNA, the CDR3 is TGTGCCTGGAGTGCCCTGGGGACTAGAGCTTACTCCGGGGAGCTGTTTTTT. Translation: CAWSALGTRAYSGELFF.

This clone has more than one count but fewer than ten. The CDR3 is CASSLAIGAYGYTF. In nucleotides, the CDR3 is TGTGCCAGCAGCTTGGCCATAGGAGCCTATGGCTACACCTTC. This rearrangement joins TRBV5-4 to TRBJ1-2; D gene uncertain. Germline loops: CDR1 SGHNT, CDR2 YYREEE (reference sequence). There are 14 residues in the CDR3. V was cut by 0 bases and J by 4 bases, with 10 bases left in between.

This clone is a singleton in its sample. V is TRBV7-9 and J is TRBJ1-2; TRBD1 aligns across 7 bases. Per germline, CDR1 SEHNR and CDR2 FQNEAQ (reference sequence). The CDR3 consists of 14 residues. V lost 4 bases to trimming and J lost 3 bases; unmatched junction nucleotides: 5. The CDR3 region has the DNA TGTGCCAGCAGCTCGGGACAGACTGACTATGGCTACACCTTC. It codes for CASSSGQTDYGYTF.

The chain carries TRBV7-3 and TRBJ2-1; TRBD2 matches at 14 bases. The CDR3 extends over 16 amino acids. Trimming removed 5 bases from V and 5 bases from J; junction bases left unmatched: 5. CDR1 and CDR2 (germline): SGHTA, FQGTGA. The CDR3 sequence: CASSPWTSGGNNEQFF. The CDR3 DNA reads as TGTGCCAGCAGCCCCTGGACTAGCGGGGGGAACAATGAGCAGTTCTTC.

V usage is TRBV13 and J usage is TRBJ2-1; TRBD2 agrees at 7 bases. CDR1 and CDR2 from the germline V gene are PRHDT and FYEKMQ (reference sequence). The CDR3 runs to 16 residues. V dropped 5 bases and J dropped 7; count of bases not matched to a gene: 14. The CDR3 region is CASSPPSWGGVNEQFF. Written as DNA, the CDR3 is TGTGCCAGCAGCCCCCCCTCTTGGGGGGGGGTGAATGAGCAGTTCTTC. Full variable domain (rest looked up from reference TRBV13 and TRBJ2-1): AAGVIQSPRHLIKEKRETATLKCYPIPRHDTVYWYQQGPGQDPQFLISFYEKMQSDKGSIPDRFSAQQFSDYHSELNMSSLELGDSALYFCASSPPSWGGVNEQFFGPGTRLTVL.

The V call is TRBV7-9, the J call TRBJ2-5, with a weak D call TRBD1 (5 bases). CDR3 length equals 13 residues. Trimming cost V 0 bases and J 9 bases, with 11 bases left between them. Germline V lookup: CDR1 SEHNR, CDR2 FQNEAQ (reference sequence). The DNA for the CDR3 is TGTGCCAGCAGCTTAGCTGGGATAGGGGCCCAGTACTTC. It encodes CASSLAGIGAQYF.

The V and J genes are TRBV2 and TRBJ1-4; perhaps TRBD1 as D (5 bases). Germline V lookup: CDR1 SNHLY, CDR2 FYNNEI. This CDR3 is built from 17 residues. Between the trimmed V and J ends, which lost 8 bases and 2 bases, there was a span of 21 bases. The CDR3 loop reads CASASGSRAGTNEKLFF. In DNA, the CDR3 is TGTGCCAGCGCAAGTGGAAGCAGGGCAGGGACTAATGAAAAACTGTTTTTT.

Remarks on this clone: The sample carries other DNA sequences with the same CDR3. The chain is built from TRBV19 and TRBJ1-4; a weak D match, TRBD1 (5 bases). The germline gives CDR1 LNHDA, CDR2 SQIVND (reference sequence). CDR3 size: 15 residues. Between the trimmed V and J ends, which lost 3 bases and 5 bases, there was a span of 13 bases. As DNA, the CDR3 is TGTGCCAGTAGTATCCGGACACCGCCAAATGAAAAACTGTTTTTT. Protein product: CASSIRTPPNEKLFF.

The genes are TRBV5-6 and TRBJ2-6, with D hard to call. V lost 3 bases, J lost 4 bases, and 11 bases lay in between. This CDR3 spans 15 amino acids. Germline V gene data show CDR1 as SGHDT and CDR2 as YYEEEE. In DNA form, the CDR3 reads TGTGCCAGCAGCTCCCCAATGGCCGGGGCCAACGTCCTGACTTTC. This gives the protein CASSSPMAGANVLTF.

This sequence joins TRBV5-1 and TRBJ2-1; 7 bases fit TRBD2. The trim removed 4 bases at V and 0 bases at J, leaving 10 bases unmatched. The germline V gene encodes CDR1 SGHRS and CDR2 YFSETQ. The CDR3 totals 17 residues. The chain's CDR3 is CASSHDGGTTSYNEQFF. DNA for the CDR3: TGCGCCAGCAGCCATGATGGCGGGACTACCTCCTACAATGAGCAGTTCTTC.

This clone was picked up a small number of times. This rearrangement joins TRBV6-5 to TRBJ2-5; 8 nucleotides agree with TRBD2. The V segment lost 0 bases and the J segment 5 bases; nucleotides outside the gene matches: 5. The germline V gene encodes CDR1 MNHEY and CDR2 SVGAGI. This CDR3 spans 15 amino acids. The CDR3 DNA reads TGTGCCAGCAGTTACTCGATTAGCGGGGAGGAGACCCAGTACTTC. Its translation: CASSYSISGEETQYF.

The J gene is TRBJ2-3, the V gene TRBV11-3, with 8 bases matching TRBD2. The germline V gene has CDR1 SGHNT and CDR2 YENEEA. After removal of 0 bases from V and 0 bases from J, the junction contained 5 bases not matched to a gene. The CDR3 length is 17 residues. CDR3 coding DNA: TGTGCCAGCAGCTTAGATGGGACTAGTCCTAGCACAGATACGCAGTATTTT. Residues: CASSLDGTSPSTDTQYF.

This chain connects TRBV29-1 to TRBJ2-7, with 9 bases lining up with TRBD1. The CDR3 is 14 residues long. Germline trimming cut 4 bases from V and 6 bases from J; bases unmatched to any gene: 10. Germline CDR1 is SQVTM and CDR2 is ANQGSEA. The CDR3 nucleotides are TGCAGCGTTGCCCGACAGGGGGTCAGATTCGAGCAGTACTTC. It specifies CSVARQGVRFEQYF.

CDR3 DNA: TGTGCCAGCAGCAAGAGAGGACAGGTACTACGGGAGCAGTACTTC. Its translation is CASSKRGQVLREQYF. J is TRBJ2-7 and V is TRBV21-1; whether TRBD1, the table's D call, matches the DNA was not checked. TRBV21-1 is listed as a pseudogene. This CDR3 is 15 amino acids long.

This clone has more than one count but fewer than ten. The chain links TRBV19 to TRBJ1-5; TRBD1 aligns across 7 bases. Germline assignment: CDR1 LNHDA and CDR2 SQIVND (reference sequence). The junction had 7 bases not matched to a gene; V was cut back by 7 bases and J by 1 base. This CDR3 is 15 amino acids long. CDR3 sequence: CASISQGLSNQPQHF. The CDR3 coding sequence is TGTGCCAGTATATCACAGGGGTTGAGCAATCAGCCCCAGCATTTT.

This clone was seen many times. The chain links TRBV7-2 to TRBJ1-1; possibly TRBD1 for D (5 bases). Germline CDR1 and CDR2: SGHTA and FQGNSA. This CDR3 is built from 13 residues. V was cut by 5 bases and J by 1 base, with 8 bases left in between. The CDR3 spells CASSVDRNTEAFF. In nucleotides, the CDR3 is TGTGCCAGCAGCGTCGACAGGAACACTGAAGCTTTCTTT.

The genes are TRBV27 and TRBJ2-7; weak D call: TRBD1 (6 bases). V lost 3 bases to trimming and J lost 4 bases, with 13 bases between them. The CDR3 is 14 residues long. Germline V CDR1 and CDR2: MNHEY, SMNVEV (reference sequence). CDR3 DNA: TGTGCCAGCAGTTTTTCCCCCAGGGGTTACGAGCAGTACTTC. Its protein is CASSFSPRGYEQYF.

The chain recombines TRBV10-1 with TRBJ1-5; 7 bases line up with TRBD1. The CDR3 extends over 16 amino acids. Germline V gene lookup returns CDR1 WNHNN and CDR2 SYGVQD (reference sequence). Trimming cost V 6 bases and J 4 bases; bases outside gene matches: 12. CDR3 amino acids: CASRAQGKYFNQPQHF. CDR3 bases: TGCGCCAGCAGAGCACAGGGGAAGTACTTTAATCAGCCCCAGCATTTT.

V usage is TRBV7-3 and J usage is TRBJ2-7; D ambiguous. Trimming left V 2 bases short and J 5 bases short, with 7 bases between. The CDR3 totals 12 residues. Germline-derived CDR1 and CDR2 are SGHTA and FQGTGA. The CDR3 loop reads CASSLGPDEQYF. CDR3 sequence (DNA): TGTGCCAGCAGCTTAGGCCCCGACGAGCAGTACTTC.

The chain couples TRBV5-4 to TRBJ2-2; TRBD2 is a possible D gene (5 bases). The CDR3 consists of 15 residues. Per the germline V gene, CDR1 is SGHNT and CDR2 is YYREEE (reference sequence). The V end was cut by 4 bases, the J end by 4 bases, with 14 bases between. The CDR3 region has the DNA TGTGCCAGCAGCATCGCGGGCAGGTTCACCGGGGAGCTGTTTTTT. Residues: CASSIAGRFTGELFF. The whole variable domain, remainder taken from reference TRBV5-4 and TRBJ2-2, is ETGVTQSPTHLIKTRGQQVTLRCSSQSGHNTVSWYQQALGQGPQFIFQYYREEENGRGNFPPRFSGLQFPNYSSELNVNALELDDSALYLCASSIAGRFTGELFFGEGSRLTVL.

The chain couples TRBV30 to TRBJ2-3; perhaps TRBD2 as D (7 bases). The V end lost 3 bases, the J end lost 0 bases, and 13 bases lay between the germline ends. Per germline, CDR1 GTSNPN and CDR2 SVGIG (reference sequence). The CDR3 totals 15 residues. CDR3: CAWSSGGGSTDTQYF. Written as DNA, the CDR3 is TGTGCCTGGAGCTCGGGGGGCGGTAGCACAGATACGCAGTATTTT.

V gene TRBV5-4 combines with J gene TRBJ2-5; D is perhaps TRBD1 (6 bases). V gave up 0 bases and J gave up 1 base, with 10 bases separating them. The CDR3 is 15 residues long. The V gene's germline CDR1 is SGHNT and CDR2 YYREEE (reference sequence). The CDR3 sequence: CASSLGLGGQETQYF. CDR3 DNA: TGTGCCAGCAGCTTGGGATTAGGGGGCCAAGAGACCCAGTACTTC.

This clone was seen a handful of times. This chain links TRBV21-1 with TRBJ1-1. TRBV21-1 is an annotated pseudogene. This CDR3 is built from 13 residues. The CDR3 here is CASSRVGDTEAFF. The CDR3 DNA is TGTGCCAGCAGCAGGGTCGGAGACACTGAAGCTTTCTTT.

This chain connects TRBV28 to TRBJ2-3; the D is unclear. The V and J ends lost 3 bases and 2 bases respectively, with 9 bases between them. Germline CDR1 and CDR2: MDHEN and SYDVKM. This CDR3 region has 14 residues. In nucleotides, the CDR3 is TGTGCCAGCAGTTTCGCGCTCACCACAGATACGCAGTATTTT. Protein sequence: CASSFALTTDTQYF.

This sequence joins TRBV7-2 and TRBJ2-1; a possible D gene is TRBD2 (6 bases). V shed 2 bases and J shed 3 bases, with 14 bases lying between them. There are 16 residues in the CDR3. The germline gives CDR1 SGHTA, CDR2 FQGNSA. The CDR3 DNA follows: TGTGCCAGCAGCTTACTTTCGGCGGGGAACTACAATGAGCAGTTCTTC. It yields the protein CASSLLSAGNYNEQFF.

This clone was seen a few times. The DNA of the CDR3 is TGCAGCGTTGAACGGACAGGGACAGGCTACACCTTC. Its translation is CSVERTGTGYTF. The genes are TRBV29-1 and TRBJ1-2; 8 positions agree with TRBD1. Trimming removed 2 bases from V and 8 bases from J; junction bases left unmatched: 4. CDR1 and CDR2 (germline): SQVTM, ANQGSEA. This CDR3 comprises 12 residues.

This chain uses TRBV5-1 with TRBJ1-2; TRBD1 matches at 12 bases. V trimming: 2 bases; J trimming: 6 bases; junction bases outside the gene matches: 14. CDR3 size: 18 residues. Germline loops: CDR1 SGHRS, CDR2 YFSETQ. The CDR3 loop is CASSFFGTGGAGVDGYTF. The DNA for the CDR3 is TGCGCCAGCAGCTTTTTCGGGACAGGGGGCGCAGGGGTGGATGGCTACACCTTC.

The J gene is TRBJ1-1, the V gene TRBV4-2; D is undetermined. This CDR3 region has 15 residues. The V gene's germline CDR1 is LGHNA and CDR2 YNFKEQ. V lost 1 base and J lost 2, with 11 bases in between. CDR3 nucleotide sequence: TGTGCCAGCAGCCAAGCAGTCGCAGTAAACACTGAAGCTTTCTTT. This encodes CASSQAVAVNTEAFF.